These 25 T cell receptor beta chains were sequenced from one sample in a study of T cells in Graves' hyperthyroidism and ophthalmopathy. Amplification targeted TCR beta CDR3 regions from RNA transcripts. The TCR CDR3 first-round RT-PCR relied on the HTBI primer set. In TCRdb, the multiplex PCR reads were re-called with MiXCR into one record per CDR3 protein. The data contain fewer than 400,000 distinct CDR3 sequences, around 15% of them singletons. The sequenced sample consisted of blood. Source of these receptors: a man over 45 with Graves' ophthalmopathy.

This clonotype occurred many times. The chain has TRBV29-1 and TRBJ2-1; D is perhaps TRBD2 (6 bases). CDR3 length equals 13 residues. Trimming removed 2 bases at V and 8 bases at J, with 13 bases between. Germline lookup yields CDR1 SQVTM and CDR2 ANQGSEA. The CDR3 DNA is TGCAGCGTTGAATTGGGGGGATTCGATGAGCAGTTCTTC. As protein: CSVELGGFDEQFF.

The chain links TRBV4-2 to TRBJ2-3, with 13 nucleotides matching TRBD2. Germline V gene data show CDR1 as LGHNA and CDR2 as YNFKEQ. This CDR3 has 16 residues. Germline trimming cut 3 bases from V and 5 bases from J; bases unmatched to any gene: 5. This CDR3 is CASSQGTSGNRDTQYF. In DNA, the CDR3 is TGTGCCAGCAGCCAGGGGACTAGCGGGAACCGAGATACGCAGTATTTT.

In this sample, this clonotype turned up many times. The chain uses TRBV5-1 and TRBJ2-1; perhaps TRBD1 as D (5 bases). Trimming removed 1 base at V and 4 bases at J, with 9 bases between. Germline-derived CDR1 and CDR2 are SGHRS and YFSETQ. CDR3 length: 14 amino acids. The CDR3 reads CASSLLSGYNEQFF. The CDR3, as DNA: TGCGCCAGCAGCTTGTTATCAGGGTACAATGAGCAGTTCTTC.

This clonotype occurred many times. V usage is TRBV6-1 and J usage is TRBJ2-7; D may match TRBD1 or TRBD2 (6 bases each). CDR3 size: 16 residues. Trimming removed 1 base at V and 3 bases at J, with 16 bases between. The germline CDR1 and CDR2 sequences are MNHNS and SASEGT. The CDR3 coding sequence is TGTGCCAGCAGTGAAGGGTACACAGGGAGGTACTACGAGCAGTACTTC. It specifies CASSEGYTGRYYEQYF.

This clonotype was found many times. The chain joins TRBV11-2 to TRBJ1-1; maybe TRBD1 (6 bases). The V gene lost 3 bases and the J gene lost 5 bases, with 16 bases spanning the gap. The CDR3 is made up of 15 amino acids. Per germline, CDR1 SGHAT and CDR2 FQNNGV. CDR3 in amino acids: CASSFSVTGKTEAFF. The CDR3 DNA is TGTGCCAGCAGCTTTTCCGTTACAGGGAAAACTGAAGCTTTCTTT.

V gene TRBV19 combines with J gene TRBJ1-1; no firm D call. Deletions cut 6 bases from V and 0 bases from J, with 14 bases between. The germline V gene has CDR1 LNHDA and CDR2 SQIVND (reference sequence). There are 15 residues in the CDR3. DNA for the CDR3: TGTGCCAGTAGCTGGTTGGTCAGCCTGAACACTGAAGCTTTCTTT. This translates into CASSWLVSLNTEAFF.

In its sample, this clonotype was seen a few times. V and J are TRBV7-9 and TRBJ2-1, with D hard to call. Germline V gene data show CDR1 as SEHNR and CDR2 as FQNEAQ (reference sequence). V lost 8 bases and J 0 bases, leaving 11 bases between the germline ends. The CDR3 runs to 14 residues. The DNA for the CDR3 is TGTGCCAGCCAGAAAGGAAGCTCCTACAATGAGCAGTTCTTC. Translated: CASQKGSSYNEQFF.

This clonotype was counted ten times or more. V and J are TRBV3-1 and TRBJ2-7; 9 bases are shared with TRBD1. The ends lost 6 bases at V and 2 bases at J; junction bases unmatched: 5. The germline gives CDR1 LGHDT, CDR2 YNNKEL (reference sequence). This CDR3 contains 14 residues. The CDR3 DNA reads TGTGCCAGCAGGGGACGGACAGGGGCCTACGAGCAGTACTTC. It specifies CASRGRTGAYEQYF.

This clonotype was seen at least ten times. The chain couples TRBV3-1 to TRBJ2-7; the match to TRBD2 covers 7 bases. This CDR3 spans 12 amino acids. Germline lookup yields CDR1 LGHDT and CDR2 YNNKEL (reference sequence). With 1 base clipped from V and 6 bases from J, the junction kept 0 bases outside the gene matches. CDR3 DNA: TGTGCCAGCAGCCAAGGGGGGGGCGAGCAGTACTTC. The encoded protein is CASSQGGGEQYF.

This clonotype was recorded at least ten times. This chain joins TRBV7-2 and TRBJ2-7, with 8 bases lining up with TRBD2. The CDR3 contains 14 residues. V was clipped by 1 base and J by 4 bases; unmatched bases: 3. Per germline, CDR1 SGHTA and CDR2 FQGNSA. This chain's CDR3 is CASSLGGTSYEQYF. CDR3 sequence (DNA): TGTGCCAGCAGCTTAGGAGGGACTAGTTACGAGCAGTACTTC.

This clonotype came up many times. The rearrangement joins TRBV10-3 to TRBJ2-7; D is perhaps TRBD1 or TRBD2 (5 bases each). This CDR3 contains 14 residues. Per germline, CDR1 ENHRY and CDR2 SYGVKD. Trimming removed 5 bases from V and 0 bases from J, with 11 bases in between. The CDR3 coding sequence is TGTGCCATCAGTACCGGGACGTCCTCCTACGAGCAGTACTTC. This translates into CAISTGTSSYEQYF.

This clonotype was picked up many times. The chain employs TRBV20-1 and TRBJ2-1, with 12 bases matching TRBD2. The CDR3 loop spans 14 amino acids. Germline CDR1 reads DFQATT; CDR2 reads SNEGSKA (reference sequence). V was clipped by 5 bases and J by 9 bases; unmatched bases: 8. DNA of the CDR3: TGCAGTGCTGGAGGGACTAGCGGGTCGAGTGAGCAGTTCTTC. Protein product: CSAGGTSGSSEQFF.

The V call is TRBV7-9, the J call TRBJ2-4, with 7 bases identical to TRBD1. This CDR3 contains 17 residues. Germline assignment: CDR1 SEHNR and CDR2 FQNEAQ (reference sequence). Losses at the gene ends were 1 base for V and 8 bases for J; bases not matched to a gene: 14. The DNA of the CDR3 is TGTGCCAGCAGCTTAGAGACAGGGAACGTATTTGGGGACATTCAGTACTTC. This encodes CASSLETGNVFGDIQYF.

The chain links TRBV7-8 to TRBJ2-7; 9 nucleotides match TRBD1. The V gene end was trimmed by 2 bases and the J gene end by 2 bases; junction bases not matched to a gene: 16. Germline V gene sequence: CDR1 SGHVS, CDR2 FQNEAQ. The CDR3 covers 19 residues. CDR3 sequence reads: CASSLFYRVGTGLTYEQYF. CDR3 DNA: TGTGCCAGCAGCTTATTTTATCGGGTAGGGACAGGGCTTACCTACGAGCAGTACTTC.

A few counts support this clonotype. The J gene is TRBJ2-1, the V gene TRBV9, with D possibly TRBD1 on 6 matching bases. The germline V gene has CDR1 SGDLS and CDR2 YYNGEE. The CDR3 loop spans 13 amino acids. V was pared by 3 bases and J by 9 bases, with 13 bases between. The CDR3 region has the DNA TGTGCCAGCAGCGCCGCTAGAGGGGGTGAGCAGTTCTTC. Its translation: CASSAARGGEQFF.

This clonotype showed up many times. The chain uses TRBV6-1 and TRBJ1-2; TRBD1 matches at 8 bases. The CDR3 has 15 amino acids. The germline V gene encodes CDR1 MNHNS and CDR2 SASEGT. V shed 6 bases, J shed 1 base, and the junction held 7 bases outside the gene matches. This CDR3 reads CASSFGQGNNYGYTF. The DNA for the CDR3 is TGTGCCAGCAGCTTCGGACAGGGCAATAACTATGGCTACACCTTC.

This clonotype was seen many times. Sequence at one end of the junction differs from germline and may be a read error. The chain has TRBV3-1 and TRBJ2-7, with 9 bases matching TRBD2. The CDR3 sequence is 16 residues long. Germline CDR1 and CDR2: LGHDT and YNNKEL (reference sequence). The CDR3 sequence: CASSQDRLAGSYEQYF. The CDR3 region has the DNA TGTGCCAGCAGTCAAGATCGGCTAGCGGGATCCTACGAGCAGTACTTC.

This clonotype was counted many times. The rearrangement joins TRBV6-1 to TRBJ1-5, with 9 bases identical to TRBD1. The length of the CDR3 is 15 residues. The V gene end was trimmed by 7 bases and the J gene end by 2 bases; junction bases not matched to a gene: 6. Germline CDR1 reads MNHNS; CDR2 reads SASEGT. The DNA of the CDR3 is TGTGCCAGCAAAATGACAGGGGGGGGCAATCAGCCCCAGCATTTT. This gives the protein CASKMTGGGNQPQHF.

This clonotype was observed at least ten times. The DNA for the CDR3 is TGCAGCGTTGGACAGAAATTCTACGAGCAGTACTTC. This gives the protein CSVGQKFYEQYF. The chain carries TRBV29-1 and TRBJ2-7, with a weak D call TRBD1 (5 bases). With 4 bases removed from V and 3 bases from J, the gap between germline ends came to 10 bases. The CDR3 sequence is 12 residues long. Germline V gene sequence: CDR1 SQVTM, CDR2 ANQGSEA.

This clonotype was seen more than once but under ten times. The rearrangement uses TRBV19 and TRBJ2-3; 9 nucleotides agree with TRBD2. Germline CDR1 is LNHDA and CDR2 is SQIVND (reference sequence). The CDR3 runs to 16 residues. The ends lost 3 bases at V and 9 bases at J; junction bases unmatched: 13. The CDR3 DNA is TGTGCCAGTAGTATTTTTCCTAGCGGGAACCCGGAGACGCAGTATTTT. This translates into CASSIFPSGNPETQYF.

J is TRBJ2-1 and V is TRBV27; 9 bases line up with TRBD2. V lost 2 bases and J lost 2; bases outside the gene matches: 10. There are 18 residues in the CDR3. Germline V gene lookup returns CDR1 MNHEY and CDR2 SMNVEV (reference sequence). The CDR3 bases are TGTGCCAGCAGTTTAATGGTTAGCGGGAGCCCTACCTACAATGAGCAGTTCTTC. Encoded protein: CASSLMVSGSPTYNEQFF.

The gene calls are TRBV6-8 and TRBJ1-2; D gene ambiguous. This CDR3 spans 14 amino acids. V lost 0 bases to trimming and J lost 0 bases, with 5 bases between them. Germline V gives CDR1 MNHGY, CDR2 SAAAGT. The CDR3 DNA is TGTGCCAGCAGTTACTCGGAAGCTAACTATGGCTACACCTTC. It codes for CASSYSEANYGYTF.

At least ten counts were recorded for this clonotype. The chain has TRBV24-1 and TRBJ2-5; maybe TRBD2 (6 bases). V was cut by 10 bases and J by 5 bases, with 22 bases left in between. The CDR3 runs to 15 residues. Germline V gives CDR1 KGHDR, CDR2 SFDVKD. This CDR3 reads CATGGRAKNGETQYF. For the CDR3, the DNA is TGTGCCACGGGAGGACGGGCAAAAAACGGGGAGACCCAGTACTTC.

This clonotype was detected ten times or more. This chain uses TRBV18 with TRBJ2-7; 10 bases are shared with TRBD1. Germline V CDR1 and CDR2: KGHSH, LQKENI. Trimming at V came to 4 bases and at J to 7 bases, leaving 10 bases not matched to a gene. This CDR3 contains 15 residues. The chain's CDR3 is CASSQPGQGLGEQYF. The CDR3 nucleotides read TGTGCCAGCTCACAACCGGGACAGGGGCTCGGGGAGCAGTACTTC.

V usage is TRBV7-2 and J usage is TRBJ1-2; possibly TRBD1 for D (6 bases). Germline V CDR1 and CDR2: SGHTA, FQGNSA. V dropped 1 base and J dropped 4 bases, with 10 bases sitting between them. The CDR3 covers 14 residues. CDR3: CASSLGGRGYGYTF. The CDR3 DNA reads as TGTGCCAGCAGCTTAGGTGGCAGGGGCTATGGCTACACCTTC.